These 18 T cell receptor beta chains were all obtained from the same sample, sequenced in a study of beta chain features in type 1 diabetes. Expressed TCRB transcripts were sequenced after all isolated RNA was converted to cDNA. Sequenced by immunoSEQ multiplex PCR; TCRdb stores in-frame clones only, minus some. Among tens of thousands of clones listed, approximately 56% were seen once. Sequenced input: Tregs from blood. The receptors were gathered from a woman aged 18-29 years in good health.

There are a few counts of this clone. The gene calls are TRBV7-2 and TRBJ2-5; the match to TRBD2 covers 11 bases. Germline-derived CDR1 and CDR2 are SGHTA and FQGNSA. This CDR3 spans 16 amino acids. J gave up 4 bases and V 0 bases, and 4 bases lay outside the gene matches. CDR3 sequence (DNA): TGTGCCAGCAGCTTAGCCTTCCTAGCGGGGGGAGAGACCCAGTACTTC. As protein: CASSLAFLAGGETQYF.

The chain carries TRBV6-5 and TRBJ2-5, with TRBD1 matching over 8 bases. Trimming took 5 bases from V and 4 from J; bases not matched to a gene: 3. The CDR3 extends over 13 amino acids. Germline assignment: CDR1 MNHEY and CDR2 SVGAGI. The CDR3 coding sequence is TGTGCCAGCAGTGCAACAGGGGGAGAGACCCAGTACTTC. Translating it yields CASSATGGETQYF.

The chain couples TRBV28 to TRBJ2-3; 11 bases agree with TRBD2. This CDR3 is 16 amino acids long. V lost 4 bases to trimming and J lost 5 bases; unmatched junction nucleotides: 8. Germline CDR1 MDHEN, CDR2 SYDVKM. Here the CDR3 DNA reads TGTGCCAGCAGTTGGGCTAGCGGGAGGCTGAGAGATACGCAGTATTTT. This encodes CASSWASGRLRDTQYF.

The J gene is TRBJ2-1, the V gene TRBV30; the match to TRBD2 covers 13 bases. In germline, CDR1 is GTSNPN, CDR2 SVGIG (reference sequence). This CDR3 has 17 amino acids. The junction had 9 bases not matched to a gene; V was cut back by 3 bases and J by 4 bases. CDR3 region: CAWRLAGGPVRYNEQFF. The DNA of the CDR3 is TGTGCCTGGAGACTAGCGGGAGGGCCAGTGAGGTACAATGAGCAGTTCTTC.

The chain joins TRBV19 to TRBJ2-2; 14 bases agree with TRBD2. Germline trimming cut 5 bases from V and 1 base from J; bases unmatched to any gene: 6. Per the germline V gene, CDR1 is LNHDA and CDR2 is SQIVND (reference sequence). The CDR3 is made up of 18 amino acids. The CDR3: CASSFNGLAGGNTGELFF. The CDR3 DNA reads as TGTGCCAGTAGTTTCAACGGACTAGCGGGGGGGAACACCGGGGAGCTGTTTTTT. The full variable domain, its missing parts supplied by reference TRBV19 and TRBJ2-2, is DGGITQSPKYLFRKEGQNVTLSCEQNLNHDAMYWYRQDPGQGLRLIYYSQIVNDFQKGDIAEGYSVSREKKESFPLTVTSAQKNPTAFYLCASSFNGLAGGNTGELFFGEGSRLTVL.

This clone came up a few times. The chain couples TRBV28 to TRBJ1-1, with D unclear. In germline, CDR1 is MDHEN, CDR2 SYDVKM. V lost 7 bases, J lost 2 bases, and 14 bases lay in between. There are 14 residues in the CDR3. Here the CDR3 reads CASTKQQPNTEAFF. The CDR3 bases are TGTGCCAGCACAAAACAGCAACCTAACACTGAAGCTTTCTTT.

Within the sample, this clone is medium-sized. This chain joins TRBV7-2 and TRBJ2-1, with 9 nucleotides matching TRBD2. V lost 1 base and J lost 10; bases outside the gene matches: 14. The CDR3 sequence is 17 residues long. CDR1 SGHTA and CDR2 FQGNSA come from the germline V gene. The CDR3 region has the DNA TGTGCCAGCAGCTTAGTTAGCGGGAGCGACAATTTCGGAGAGCAGTTCTTC. As protein: CASSLVSGSDNFGEQFF.

This clone was counted between two and nine times. The genes are TRBV5-1 and TRBJ2-3, with TRBD2 identical over 13 bases. The CDR3 totals 16 residues. Germline CDR1 is SGHRS and CDR2 is YFSETQ. Losses at the gene ends were 4 bases for V and 4 bases for J; bases not matched to a gene: 6. The CDR3 DNA sequence: TGCGCCAGCAGCCCGTGGACTAGCGGGAGTTCAGATACGCAGTATTTT. It translates to CASSPWTSGSSDTQYF.

The CDR3 DNA reads TGTGCCAGCAGACCCATAAGCGGGAGGGCCGTAGAGCAGTTCTTC. Protein product: CASRPISGRAVEQFF. The rearrangement links TRBV11-2 to TRBJ2-1, with 10 positions matching TRBD2. CDR1 is SGHAT and CDR2 is FQNNGV in the germline V gene. CDR3 length equals 15 residues. Unmatched junction bases numbered 12, after V lost 6 bases and J lost 10 bases.

This clone was observed a few times. The rearrangement joins TRBV6-5 to TRBJ2-7; TRBD1 matches at 7 bases. The CDR3 is 15 residues long. J was trimmed by 0 bases and V by 5 bases; bases with no gene match: 7. Germline CDR1 reads MNHEY; CDR2 reads SVGAGI. The CDR3 here is CASSHGTDPSYEQYF. CDR3 coding DNA: TGTGCCAGCAGTCATGGGACAGACCCCTCCTACGAGCAGTACTTC.

This clone was found a few times. V gene TRBV5-1 combines with J gene TRBJ2-1; TRBD1 agrees at 9 bases. The CDR3 runs 21 residues. V shed 1 base and J 4 bases; nucleotides not matched to a gene: 21. Looked up from germline, CDR1 is SGHRS and CDR2 is YFSETQ. The CDR3 coding sequence is TGCGCCAGCAGCTTGCAGCCGGGACAGGGCTCCAGACCCCACTTATACAATGAGCAGTTCTTC. Its protein is CASSLQPGQGSRPHLYNEQFF. Combining the CDR3 with reference TRBV5-1 and TRBJ2-1 gives the whole variable domain KAGVTQTPRYLIKTRGQQVTLSCSPISGHRSVSWYQQTPGQGLQFLFEYFSETQRNKGNFPGRFSGRQFSNSRSEMNVSTLELGDSALYLCASSLQPGQGSRPHLYNEQFFGPGTRLTVL.

The V and J genes are TRBV6-1 and TRBJ1-5; TRBD1 matches 8 bases. Germline V gives CDR1 MNHNS, CDR2 SASEGT. V lost 7 bases and J lost 2; bases outside the gene matches: 4. The CDR3 extends over 14 amino acids. The CDR3 spells CASTPDRGNQPQHF. The CDR3 DNA reads TGTGCCAGCACCCCGGACAGGGGCAATCAGCCCCAGCATTTT.

In this sample, this clone turned up a few times. The V gene is TRBV28, the J gene TRBJ2-7; 9 nucleotides match TRBD1. After removal of 7 bases from V and 8 bases from J, the junction contained 12 bases not matched to a gene. The CDR3 is 14 amino acids. Per germline, CDR1 MDHEN and CDR2 SYDVKM. The DNA of the CDR3 is TGTGCCAGCATTTCCGGGACAGGGCGGAGACAGCAGTACTTC. Its translation: CASISGTGRRQQYF.

This chain joins TRBV14 and TRBJ1-1; TRBD1 aligns across 10 bases. This CDR3 is 13 amino acids long. Germline V CDR1 and CDR2: SGHDN, FVKESK. The junction had 5 bases not matched to a gene; V was cut back by 10 bases and J by 3 bases. The CDR3 region is CATAGTGDTEAFF. CDR3 nucleotides: TGTGCCACCGCCGGGACAGGGGACACTGAAGCTTTCTTT.

This clone was detected a few times. The chain has TRBV27 and TRBJ2-7; 8 nucleotides agree with TRBD1. The ends lost 8 bases at V and 8 bases at J; junction bases unmatched: 5. The CDR3 is made up of 11 amino acids. The V gene's germline CDR1 is MNHEY and CDR2 SMNVEV (reference sequence). The CDR3 loop is CASVDREQQYF. CDR3 DNA: TGTGCCAGCGTGGACAGGGAACAGCAGTACTTC.

The J gene is TRBJ2-2, the V gene TRBV7-9, with a possible D match to TRBD1 (6 bases). The length of the CDR3 is 14 residues. The V end was cut by 2 bases, the J end by 6 bases, with 10 bases between. The V gene's germline CDR1 is SEHNR and CDR2 FQNEAQ (reference sequence). CDR3 region: CASSLKTGPGELFF. The CDR3 region has the DNA TGTGCCAGCAGCTTAAAAACAGGGCCCGGGGAGCTGTTTTTT.

The chain joins TRBV4-1 to TRBJ2-5; TRBD2 matches at 9 bases. The CDR3 totals 18 residues. V shed 0 bases and J 2 bases; nucleotides not matched to a gene: 10. Per germline, CDR1 MGHRA and CDR2 YSYEKL. Written as DNA, the CDR3 is TGCGCCAGCAGCCAAGATCTGGGGCTAGCGGGGACTCAAGAGACCCAGTACTTC. This encodes CASSQDLGLAGTQETQYF.

The table lists this clone with a count of one. The genes are TRBV6-5 and TRBJ1-1; 8 bases are a match to TRBD1. This CDR3 spans 15 amino acids. Germline values: CDR1 MNHEY, CDR2 SVGAGI. V dropped 7 bases and J dropped 1; count of bases not matched to a gene: 8. The CDR3 protein is CASNKDRGENTEAFF. The DNA of the CDR3 is TGTGCCAGCAATAAAGACAGGGGCGAGAACACTGAAGCTTTCTTT.